The 4 T cell receptor beta chains reported below all come from one sample, sequenced in a study of control samples from healthy donors and cancer patients. TCRdb's copy holds only in-frame clones and misses some; the assay was immunoSEQ multiplex PCR. The sample carries about 6,700 clones, over 60% recorded once. The sequencing input was formalin-fixed, paraffin-embedded tissue. These receptors were obtained from a male donor with melanoma.

V usage is TRBV14 and J usage is TRBJ2-3; the D is unclear. The CDR3 runs to 15 residues. Germline V gene lookup returns CDR1 SGHDN and CDR2 FVKESK. Trimming left V 3 bases short and J 10 bases short, with 20 bases between. CDR3 sequence reads: CASSHDLNAFAAQYF. CDR3 nucleotide sequence: TGTGCCAGCAGCCATGATCTAAACGCCTTTGCCGCGCAGTATTTT. The complete variable domain, with remaining parts taken from reference TRBV14 and TRBJ2-3, reads EAGVTQFPSHSVIEKGQTVTLRCDPISGHDNLYWYRRVMGKEIKFLLHFVKESKQDESGMPNNRFLAERTGGTYSTLKVQPAELEDSGVYFCASSHDLNAFAAQYFGPGTRLTVL.

This chain connects TRBV20-1 to TRBJ1-1; weak D call: TRBD1 (5 bases). This CDR3 contains 13 residues. V shed 3 bases and J shed 4 bases, with 12 bases lying between them. In germline, CDR1 is DFQATT, CDR2 SNEGSKA (reference sequence). As DNA, the CDR3 is TGCAGTGCTAGTCTCAGGGAGGGCACTGAAGCTTTCTTT. Its translation: CSASLREGTEAFF.

The chain has TRBV7-2 and TRBJ2-3; TRBD2 matches 10 bases. Germline V gene sequence: CDR1 SGHTA, CDR2 FQGNSA. With V trimmed by 4 bases and J by 4 bases, 8 bases remained unmatched. The CDR3 runs 16 residues. The CDR3 is CASSSRTSGGADTQYF. In DNA form, the CDR3 reads TGTGCCAGCAGCTCCCGGACTAGCGGCGGGGCAGATACGCAGTATTTT.

The rearrangement joins TRBV6-5 to TRBJ2-1; 7 bases are shared with TRBD1. The CDR3 sequence is 16 residues long. V lost 2 bases and J lost 4; bases outside the gene matches: 8. The germline CDR1 and CDR2 sequences are MNHEY and SVGAGI. In nucleotides, the CDR3 is TGTGCCAGCAGTTACAGGGGACAGTTTGGTTACAATGAGCAGTTCTTC. This sequence encodes CASSYRGQFGYNEQFF.